This paragraph reports one TCR beta chain. The sample belongs to a study of blood T cell repertoires in COVID-19. The protocol was immunoSEQ multiplex PCR, while the TCRdb copy is restricted to in-frame clones and leaves out a portion. The sample has around 160,000 clones, roughly 86% seen once. Sequencing input: peripheral blood. This clonotype originated in a human donor with acute or convalescent COVID-19. The donor label of this sample is uncertain.

The DNA for the CDR3 is TGTGCCAGCAGGCCCCTCGGGACAGGGTTTAATGAAAAACTGTTTTTT. This encodes CASRPLGTGFNEKLFF. This chain connects TRBV5-8 to TRBJ1-4; 9 positions agree with TRBD1. Germline V lookup: CDR1 SGHTS, CDR2 YDEGEE. With V trimmed by 5 bases and J by 4 bases, 9 bases remained unmatched. The CDR3 loop spans 16 amino acids.